This TCR beta chain derives from a study of blood T cells in healthy people across ages (dated by TCRdb to 2014 to 2015). In terms of the full investigation: In model experiments, roughly one uniquely barcoded TCR beta cDNA molecule per two T cells was captured by template switching. Using deep sequencing normalized with unique cDNA molecular identifiers, the study measured how TCR beta repertoire diversity changes with age. Four age groups were formed from the donors: young (average roughly 15 years), middle-aged (less than 40), aged (62) and long-lived (roughly 88). To avoid experimental bias, donors of different ages were distributed randomly across sequencing lanes. Two additional independent replicas of 1 million unique cDNA reads from the same blood draw were analyzed for two donors (one aged 18 to 30 and one aged 80 or older). What the research found in general, with its limitations: Total diversity estimates from one million sequenced T cells were considered lower bounds and underestimates. A strong correlation was found between observed TCR beta diversity and the percentage of naive T cells measured by flow cytometry. Compared with the aged group, the long-lived group had more naive CD4+ T cells, fewer expanded clones and increased TCR diversity, suggesting age selection. Because donor CMV infection status was unknown, age-related changes in expanded clonotypes were potentially confounded. Since profiling was done on bulk unsorted PBMCs, naive and antigen-experienced compartments could not be conclusively compared. As age increased, observed TCR beta diversity per million T cells dropped in a roughly linear way, and a significant reduction was already evident by age about 36.

The 40 or so donors, aged about 6 to 95 years, were systemically healthy Caucasian individuals from Russia. Ten milliliters of peripheral blood were drawn from each donor into EDTA-treated Vacutainer tubes. Ficoll-Paque density-gradient centrifugation was used to isolate PBMCs, with at least 7 million obtained per sample. Total RNA, at least 5 micrograms per sample, was extracted from PBMCs with Trizol reagent. Naive CD45RAhigh/CD27high T cell percentages were measured by flow cytometry on a PBMC aliquot from every donor. V is cut back by 1 base and J by 9 bases, with 8 bases in the junction unmatched. Taken from the germline V gene (reference sequence), the CDR1 and CDR2 loops are DFQATT and SNEGSKA. Including the terminal cysteine and phenylalanine, the CDR3 comprises 14 residues. Only the CDR3 portion is preserved as DNA: 42 bases, with reading frame beginning at the first base. Library generation was performed with 5' RACE. TCRdb shows the sequencer as Illumina HiSeq 2500. A second PCR of roughly 7 to 11 cycles was performed with a sample-barcoded 5' primer and a J-beta primer mix. Each TCR beta cDNA molecule received a unique molecular identifier from a template-switch 5' adaptor carrying 12 random nucleotides. Each sample yielded at least 3 million CDR3-containing paired-end reads. First-strand cDNA was synthesized from all RNA with the Mint cDNA synthesis kit, primed by a TRBC-specific oligonucleotide. All cDNA was treated with uracil-DNA glycosylase and then went through a first 18-cycle PCR with the universal primers M1SS and BC2_uni_R. The study's processing was this. For normalization, 1 million high-quality reads were randomly selected from each sample, with every read carrying a distinct molecular identifier. Instead of being binned into consensus sequences, reads with shared molecular identifiers were discarded. CDR3 identification, clonotype clustering and error correction used MiTCR with a Q25 quality threshold and the strictest error-elimination algorithm. A nonparametric unseen species model using Euler transformation provided a lower-bound estimate of total TCR beta diversity. TCRdb trimmed public reads at Q25 via fastp, called clones via MiXCR and kept in-frame beta chains. Rows are unified per CDR3 protein, each entry keeping the most common DNA and genes. TCRdb, not the original authors, processed these V and J calls. This sample is represented by 380,000 or so distinct CDR3 sequences; 45% to 65% of them were singletons. Of the sample, approximately 51% falls within the top ten clones.

This clonotype was found a few times. No cognate antigen has been identified for it. Just one base apart from a much larger clone, this may be a read error. The sequence was obtained from a man between 60 and 75 years old in good health. Input material: blood. Here the chain combines TRBV20-1 and TRBJ2-1; the central 8 bases match TRBD2. The nucleotides read TGCAGTGCTAGAGCCGGGGGGGCCATTCTTGAGCAGTTCTTC. Its product reads: CSARAGGAILEQFF.